This T cell receptor beta chain was captured by sequencing in a study of blood T cell repertoires in COVID-19. Study in general: COVID-19 samples collected from the United States, Italy and Spain covered acute and convalescent phases. Sources were T cells, B-cell-depleted T cells, or PBMCs; the material itself was cDNA or gDNA.

This clone was observed a single time. The CDR3 is 16 amino acids. V was pared by 4 bases and J by 1 base, with 15 bases between. From germline, CDR1 is SNHLY and CDR2 FYNNEI. In the original workflow: The assay estimated nucleated cells by amplifying reference gene primers. The data were produced by immunoSEQ multiplex PCR, yet TCRdb's version contains in-frame clones alone and is incomplete. D and trimming come from the DNA, and the V and J calls and clone size come from that table. The table records around 280,000 clones, approximately 86% of them present only once. J is TRBJ2-3 and V is TRBV2; tentatively, D is TRBD2 (6 bases). Sequenced sample: peripheral blood. This sequence was found in a woman younger than 45 who had recovered from COVID-19. In DNA, the CDR3 is TGTGCCAGCAGTGGCCGACTAGTACCTGGCACAGATACGCAGTATTTT. Its protein product is CASSGRLVPGTDTQYF. Full variable domain (rest looked up from reference TRBV2 and TRBJ2-3): EPEVTQTPSHQVTQMGQEVILRCVPISNHLYFYWYRQILGQKVEFLVSFYNNEISEKSEIFDDQFSVERPDGSNFTLKIRSTKLEDSAMYFCASSGRLVPGTDTQYFGPGTRLTVL.